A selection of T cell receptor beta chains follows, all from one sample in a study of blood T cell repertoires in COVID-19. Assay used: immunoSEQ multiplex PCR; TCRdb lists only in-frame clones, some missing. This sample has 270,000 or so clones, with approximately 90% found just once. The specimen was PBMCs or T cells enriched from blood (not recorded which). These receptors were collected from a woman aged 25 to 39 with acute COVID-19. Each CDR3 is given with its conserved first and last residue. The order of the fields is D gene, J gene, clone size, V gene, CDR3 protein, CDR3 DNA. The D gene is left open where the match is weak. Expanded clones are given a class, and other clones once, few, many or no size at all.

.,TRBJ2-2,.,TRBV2,CASGRTANTGELFF,TGTGCCAGCGGAAGGACAGCGAACACCGGGGAGCTGTTTTTT
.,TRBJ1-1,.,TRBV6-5,CASSYSRDLGTEAFF,TGTGCCAGCAGTTACTCGAGGGACTTGGGCACTGAAGCTTTCTTT
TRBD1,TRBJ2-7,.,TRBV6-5,CASSYSKGQGYEQYF,TGTGCCAGCAGTTACTCGAAGGGACAGGGTTACGAGCAGTACTTC
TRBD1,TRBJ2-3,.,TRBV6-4,CASSPTGTATDTQYF,TGTGCCAGCAGTCCTACCGGGACAGCCACAGATACGCAGTATTTT
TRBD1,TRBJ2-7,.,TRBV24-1,CATSDTGQGSYEQYF,TGTGCCACCAGTGATACCGGACAGGGCTCCTACGAGCAGTACTTC
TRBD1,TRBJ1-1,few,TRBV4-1,CASSQDGQAAFF,TGCGCCAGCAGCCAAGATGGACAGGCAGCTTTCTTT
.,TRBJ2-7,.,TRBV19,CASSISDTTYEQYF,TGTGCCAGTAGTATTTCGGACACTACCTACGAGCAGTACTTC
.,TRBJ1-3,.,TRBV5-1,CASSAEVRDTIYF,TGCGCCAGCAGCGCGGAGGTTAGAGACACCATATATTTT
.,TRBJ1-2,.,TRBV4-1,CASSQEGANYGYTF,TGCGCCAGCAGCCAAGAAGGGGCTAACTATGGCTACACCTTC
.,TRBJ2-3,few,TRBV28,CAIPGGLGTDTQYF,TGTGCCATCCCCGGGGGGCTGGGCACAGATACGCAGTATTTT
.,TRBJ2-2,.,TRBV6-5,CASTTTTRYGGELFF,TGTGCCAGCACCACAACTACTAGATACGGCGGGGAGCTGTTTTTT
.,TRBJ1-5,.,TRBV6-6,CASSYSESNQPQHF,TGTGCCAGCAGTTATTCTGAGAGCAATCAGCCCCAGCATTTT
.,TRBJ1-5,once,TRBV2,CASSDGRGVGPQHF,TGTGCCAGCAGTGATGGACGGGGAGTGGGGCCCCAGCATTTT
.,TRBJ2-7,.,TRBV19,CASGPRAYEQYF,TGTGCCAGTGGGCCCAGAGCCTACGAGCAGTACTTC
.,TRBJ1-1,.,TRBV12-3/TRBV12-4,CASRIGLRAPPLF,TGTGCCAGCAGGATCGGACTACGCGCCCCCCCTTTGTTT
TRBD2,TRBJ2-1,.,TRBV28,CASSFSRSLAGVRNEQFF,TGTGCCAGCAGTTTTTCCCGATCGTTGGCGGGAGTACGGAATGAGCAGTTCTTC
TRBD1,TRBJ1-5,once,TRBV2,CASSEPQGEAQPQHF,TGTGCCAGCAGTGAACCCCAGGGGGAAGCTCAGCCCCAGCATTTT
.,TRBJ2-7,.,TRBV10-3,CAISGRITYEQYF,TGTGCCATCAGTGGGCGGATTACCTACGAGCAGTACTTC
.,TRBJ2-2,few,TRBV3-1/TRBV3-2,CASSHSTARPGTGELFF,TGTGCCAGCAGTCACTCTACGGCCCGACCGGGCACCGGGGAGCTGTTTTTT
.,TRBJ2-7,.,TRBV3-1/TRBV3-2,CASSHGTSGEQYF,TGTGCCAGCAGCCACGGGACTTCGGGGGAGCAGTACTTC
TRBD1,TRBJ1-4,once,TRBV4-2,CASSNPTGDTTNEKLFF,TGTGCCAGCAGCAACCCAACAGGGGACACAACTAATGAAAAACTGTTTTTT
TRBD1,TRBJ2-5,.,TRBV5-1,CASSLSGQSQETQYF,TGCGCCAGCAGCTTGTCGGGACAGAGCCAAGAGACCCAGTACTTC
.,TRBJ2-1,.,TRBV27,CASRENWNEQFF,TGTGCCAGCAGGGAGAATTGGAATGAGCAGTTCTTC
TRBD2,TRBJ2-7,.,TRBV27,CASIEAGVQYF,TGTGCCAGCATCGAAGCGGGAGTTCAGTACTTC
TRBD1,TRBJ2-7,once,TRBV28,CASQVGDRVEEQYF,TGTGCCTCCCAAGTCGGGGACAGGGTTGAAGAGCAGTACTTC
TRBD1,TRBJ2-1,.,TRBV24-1,CATSDFTTGGHEQFF,TGTGCCACCAGTGATTTTACGACAGGGGGCCATGAGCAGTTCTTC
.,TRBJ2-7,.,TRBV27,CASSLGLSSYEQYF,TGTGCCAGCAGTTTGGGACTTAGCTCCTACGAGCAGTACTTC
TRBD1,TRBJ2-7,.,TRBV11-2,CASSWDRSSYEQYF,TGTGCCAGCAGCTGGGACAGGAGCTCCTACGAGCAGTACTTC
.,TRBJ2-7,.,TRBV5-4,CASSVERYEQYF,TGTGCCAGCAGCGTGGAGAGATACGAGCAGTACTTC
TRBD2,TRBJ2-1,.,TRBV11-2,CASSLGGRDPGYNEQFF,TGTGCCAGCAGCTTAGGCGGGAGGGACCCTGGGTACAATGAGCAGTTCTTC
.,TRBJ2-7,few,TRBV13,CASSLVGLSYEQYF,TGTGCCAGCAGCCTCGTGGGACTTTCCTACGAGCAGTACTTC
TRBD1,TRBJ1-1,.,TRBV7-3,CASSTQGHTEAFF,TGTGCCAGCAGCACACAGGGGCACACTGAAGCTTTCTTT
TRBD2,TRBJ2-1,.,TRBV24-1,CATSDLSASGTTYNEQFF,TGTGCCACCAGTGATTTATCGGCAAGCGGGACTACCTACAATGAGCAGTTCTTC
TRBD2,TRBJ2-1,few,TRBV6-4,CASSDSGTSGSNEQFF,TGTGCCAGCAGTGACTCCGGGACTAGCGGGAGCAATGAGCAGTTCTTC
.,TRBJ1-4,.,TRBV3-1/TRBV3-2,CASSQVSVGGEKLFF,TGTGCCAGCAGCCAAGTCAGCGTCGGAGGTGAAAAACTGTTTTTT
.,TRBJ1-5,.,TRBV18,CASSPDGNLRPQHF,TGTGCCAGCTCACCGGACGGGAATTTAAGGCCCCAGCATTTT
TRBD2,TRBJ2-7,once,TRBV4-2,CASSQDVAGGSYEQYF,TGTGCCAGCAGCCAAGATGTAGCGGGAGGCTCCTACGAGCAGTACTTC
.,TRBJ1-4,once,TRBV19,CASNPGPRGEEKLFF,TGTGCCAGCAACCCTGGCCCCAGGGGAGAGGAAAAACTGTTTTTT
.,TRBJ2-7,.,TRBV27,CASSEATSHYEQYF,TGTGCCAGCAGTGAGGCGACTTCCCACTACGAGCAGTACTTC
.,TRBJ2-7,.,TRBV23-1,CASSLSWVAGNYEQYF,TGCGCCAGCAGTCTCTCTTGGGTCGCGGGCAACTACGAGCAGTACTTC
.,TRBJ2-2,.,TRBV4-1,CASSQEEGAYDTGELFF,TGCGCCAGCAGCCAAGAGGAGGGGGCGTATGACACCGGGGAGCTGTTTTTT
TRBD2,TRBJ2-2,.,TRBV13,CASTGTSVGGELFF,TGTGCCAGCACCGGGACTAGCGTTGGCGGGGAGCTGTTTTTT
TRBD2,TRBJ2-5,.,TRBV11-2,CASSLDGTSGGEETQYF,TGTGCCAGCAGCTTAGACGGGACTAGCGGGGGTGAAGAGACCCAGTACTTC
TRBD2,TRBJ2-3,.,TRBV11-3,CASSFSTSGTQYF,TGTGCCAGCAGCTTTAGTACTAGCGGTACGCAGTATTTT
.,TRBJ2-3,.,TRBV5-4,CASTTWGDASTDTQYF,TGTGCCAGCACCACGTGGGGAGACGCTAGCACAGATACGCAGTATTTT
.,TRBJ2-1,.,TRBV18,CASSTRSSSNEQFF,TGTGCCAGCTCAACCCGTTCCTCCAGCAATGAGCAGTTCTTC
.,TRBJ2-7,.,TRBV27,CASSYTSNHEQYF,TGTGCCAGCAGTTACACTAGTAACCACGAGCAGTACTTC
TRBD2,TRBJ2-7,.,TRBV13,CASSISGGAYEQYF,TGTGCCAGCAGCATTAGCGGGGGAGCCTACGAGCAGTACTTC
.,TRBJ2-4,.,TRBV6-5,CASRPRIRRDIQYF,TGTGCCAGCCGGCCGCGGATTCGGAGGGACATTCAGTACTTC
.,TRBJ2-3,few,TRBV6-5,CASRVSRGTDTQYF,TGTGCCAGCAGGGTTTCGCGGGGCACAGATACGCAGTATTTT
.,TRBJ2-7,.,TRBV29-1,CSVDSERAFEQYF,TGCAGCGTTGATTCCGAGAGGGCGTTCGAGCAGTACTTC
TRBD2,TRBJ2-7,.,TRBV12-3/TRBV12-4,CASRRGSVYEQYF,TGTGCCAGCAGGCGCGGGAGCGTCTACGAGCAGTACTTC
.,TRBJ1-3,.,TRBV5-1,CASSLDRVSGNTIYF,TGCGCCAGCAGCCTGGACCGAGTCTCTGGAAACACCATATATTTT